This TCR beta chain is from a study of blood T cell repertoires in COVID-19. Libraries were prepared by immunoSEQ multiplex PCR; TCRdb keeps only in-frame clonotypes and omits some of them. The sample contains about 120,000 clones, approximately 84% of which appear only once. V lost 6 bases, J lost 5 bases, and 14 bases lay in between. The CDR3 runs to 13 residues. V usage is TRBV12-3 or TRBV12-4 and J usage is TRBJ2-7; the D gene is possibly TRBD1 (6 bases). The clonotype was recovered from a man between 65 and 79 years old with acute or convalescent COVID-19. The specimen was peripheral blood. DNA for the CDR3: TGTGCCAGCAGCCCGACAGGTGTGAACGAGCAGTACTTC. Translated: CASSPTGVNEQYF.